This TCR beta chain came from a study of immune evolution from preneoplasia to lung adenocarcinoma. Generated by immunoSEQ multiplex PCR, the TCRdb table keeps only in-frame clones and is missing some. Of about 5,000 clones in the sample, more than 75% were seen once. Germline V gene sequence: CDR1 LGHNA, CDR2 YNFKEQ. V lost 3 bases and J lost 9; bases outside the gene matches: 10. This CDR3 contains 15 residues. Material: FFPE minimally invasive lung adenocarcinoma tissue. This chain joins TRBV4-2 and TRBJ2-1, with TRBD2 matching over 8 bases. The sequence was obtained from a person between 65 and 80 years old with lung adenocarcinoma. DNA for the CDR3: TGTGCCAGCAGCCACGAAGAGGGCGCGGGAGGTGAGCAGTTCTTC. Its protein product is CASSHEEGAGGEQFF.